This T cell receptor beta chain comes out of a study of blood T cell repertoires in COVID-19. Study as a whole: T cells, B-cell-depleted T cells, or PBMCs supplied cDNA or gDNA.

The age range of participants was about 18 to 100 years, with residence in approximately 25 US areas. Libraries were prepared by immunoSEQ multiplex PCR; TCRdb keeps only in-frame clonotypes and omits some of them. The data hold 280,000 or so clones, with roughly 88% observed a single time. In germline, CDR1 is KGHSY, CDR2 FQNENV. Trimming took 0 bases from V and 7 from J, leaving 19 bases between them. The length of the CDR3 is 17 residues. Sequencing was done on a sample of PBMCs or T cells enriched from blood (not recorded which). V gene TRBV16 combines with J gene TRBJ1-5, with D possibly matching TRBD1 (5 bases). The receptor was derived from a man in his thirties or forties who had recovered from COVID-19. CDR3 loop: CASSQSPPGKIGQPQHF. The DNA for the CDR3 is TGTGCCAGCAGCCAATCGCCCCCAGGGAAGATTGGGCAGCCCCAGCATTTT.